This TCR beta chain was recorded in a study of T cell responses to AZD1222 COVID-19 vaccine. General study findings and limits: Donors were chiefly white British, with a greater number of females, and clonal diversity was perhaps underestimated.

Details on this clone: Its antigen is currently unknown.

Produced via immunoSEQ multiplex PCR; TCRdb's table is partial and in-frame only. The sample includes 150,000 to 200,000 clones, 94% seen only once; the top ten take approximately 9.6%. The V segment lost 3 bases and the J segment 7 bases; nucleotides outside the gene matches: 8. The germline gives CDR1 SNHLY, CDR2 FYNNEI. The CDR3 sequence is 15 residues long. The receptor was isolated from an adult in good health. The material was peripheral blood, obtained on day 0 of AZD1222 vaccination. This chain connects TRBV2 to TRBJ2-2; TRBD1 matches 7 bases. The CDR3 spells CASSDKGAPIGELFF. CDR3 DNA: TGTGCCAGCAGTGATAAGGGGGCGCCTATCGGGGAGCTGTTTTTT.